This T cell receptor beta chain was captured by sequencing in a study of post-analysis software for immune sequencing data. Notes on the study in general: Four to six TRBV segments were more frequent in patients than controls; TRBV5-6, TRBV5-1 and TRBV20-1 belonged to this group. People with multiple sclerosis had a significantly lower normalized Chao1 diversity than controls did.

In regard to this clonotype: Its antigen remains unknown.

The TCR beta cDNA libraries carried unique molecular identifiers. TCRdb passed the PCR reads through MiXCR, listing each CDR3 protein once. The sample records 600,000 to 750,000 distinct CDR3 sequences, 55% to 60% being singletons. The CDR3 is 13 residues long. Germline-derived CDR1 and CDR2 are SGHDT and YYEEEE. Trimming took 4 bases from V and 13 from J; bases not matched to a gene: 10. The chain combines TRBV5-6 with TRBJ2-1; 8 nucleotides match TRBD2. The source of this sequence is a girl aged 2-10 years with multiple sclerosis. Sequencing was performed on blood. In nucleotides, the CDR3 is TGTGCCAGCAGCCTGGGACTAGATGTCGAACAGTTCTTC. It translates to CASSLGLDVEQFF.